The T cell receptor beta chain under discussion was sequenced for a study of shared clonotypes between healthy human individuals. Produced via immunoSEQ multiplex PCR; TCRdb's table is partial and in-frame only. The profile shows just over 2,000,000 clones, roughly 94% of them singletons. In germline, CDR1 is SGHTA, CDR2 FQGNSA. V was cut by 8 bases and J by 0 bases, with 10 bases left in between. The CDR3 spans 13 residues. Sequencing was carried out using naive CD4+ T cells sorted from blood. Noted subset: CD45RA+ positively selected. The chain employs TRBV7-2 and TRBJ2-5, with a weak D call TRBD1 (6 bases). The clonotype comes from a man aged 18 to 35 in good health. CDR3 sequence (DNA): TGTGCCAGCCATGGACAGAACCAAGAGACCCAGTACTTC. It specifies CASHGQNQETQYF.